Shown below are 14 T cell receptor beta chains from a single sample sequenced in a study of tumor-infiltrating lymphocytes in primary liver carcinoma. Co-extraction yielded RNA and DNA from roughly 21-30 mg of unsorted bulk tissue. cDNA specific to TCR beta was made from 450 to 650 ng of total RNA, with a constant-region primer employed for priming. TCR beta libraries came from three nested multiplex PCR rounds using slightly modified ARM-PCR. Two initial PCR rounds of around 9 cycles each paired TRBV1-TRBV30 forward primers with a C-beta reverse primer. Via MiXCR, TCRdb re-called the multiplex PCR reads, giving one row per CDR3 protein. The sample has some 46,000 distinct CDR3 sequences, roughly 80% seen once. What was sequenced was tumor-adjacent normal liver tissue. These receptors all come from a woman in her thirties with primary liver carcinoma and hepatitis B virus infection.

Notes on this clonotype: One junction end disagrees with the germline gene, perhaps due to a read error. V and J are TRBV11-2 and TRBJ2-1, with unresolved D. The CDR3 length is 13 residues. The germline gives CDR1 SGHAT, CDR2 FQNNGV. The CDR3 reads CASGLGSYNVHFF. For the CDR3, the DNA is TGTGCCAGCGGCTTAGGCTCCTACAATGTGCATTTCTTC. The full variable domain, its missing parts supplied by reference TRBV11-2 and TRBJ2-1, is EAGVAQSPRYKIIEKRQSVAFWCNPISGHATLYWYQQILGQGPKLLIQFQNNGVVDDSQLPKDRFSAERLKGVDSTLKIQPAKLEDSAVYLCASGLGSYNVHFFGPGTRLTVL.

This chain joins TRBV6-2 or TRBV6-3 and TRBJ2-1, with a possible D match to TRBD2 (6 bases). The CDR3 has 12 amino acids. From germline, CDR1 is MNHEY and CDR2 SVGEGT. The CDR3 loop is CTNSPWRAEQFF. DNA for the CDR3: TGTACCAACAGCCCCTGGAGGGCTGAGCAGTTCTTC.

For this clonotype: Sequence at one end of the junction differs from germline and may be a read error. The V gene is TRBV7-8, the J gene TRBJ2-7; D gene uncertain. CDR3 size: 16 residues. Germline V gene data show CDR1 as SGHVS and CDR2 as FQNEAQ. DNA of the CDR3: TGTGCCAGCAGCGCCCCCCGTAGCCTCGCCCTATACGAACAGTACTTC. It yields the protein CASSAPRSLALYEQYF.

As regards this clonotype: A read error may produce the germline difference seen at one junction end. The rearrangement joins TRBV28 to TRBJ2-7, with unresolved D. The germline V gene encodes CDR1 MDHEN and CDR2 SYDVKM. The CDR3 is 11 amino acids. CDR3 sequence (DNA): TGTGCCAGCAATTTAAGGAGCGAGCAGTACTTC. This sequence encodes CASNLRSEQYF.

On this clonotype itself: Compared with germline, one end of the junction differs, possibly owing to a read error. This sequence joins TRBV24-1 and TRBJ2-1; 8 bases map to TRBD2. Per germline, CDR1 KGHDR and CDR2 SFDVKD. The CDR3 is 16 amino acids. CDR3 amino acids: CATNDSDGRAYNEQFF. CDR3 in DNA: TGTGCCACCAATGATAGTGACGGGAGGGCCTACAATGAGCAGTTCTTC.

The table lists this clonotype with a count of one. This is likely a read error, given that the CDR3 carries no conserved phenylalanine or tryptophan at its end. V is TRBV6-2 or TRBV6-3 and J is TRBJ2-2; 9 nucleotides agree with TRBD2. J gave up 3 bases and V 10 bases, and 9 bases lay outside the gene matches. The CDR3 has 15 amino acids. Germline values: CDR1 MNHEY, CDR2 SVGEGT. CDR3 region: CANRRLAEDTGELFS. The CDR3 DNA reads TGTGCCAACAGACGACTAGCGGAAGACACCGGGGAGCTGTTTTCT.

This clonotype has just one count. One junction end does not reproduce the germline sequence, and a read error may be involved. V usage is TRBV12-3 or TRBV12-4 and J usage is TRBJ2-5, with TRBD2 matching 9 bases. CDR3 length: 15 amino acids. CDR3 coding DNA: TGTGCCAGCGGTTTAACGCCTAGCGGGGAGGAGACCCAGTACTTC. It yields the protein CASGLTPSGEETQYF.

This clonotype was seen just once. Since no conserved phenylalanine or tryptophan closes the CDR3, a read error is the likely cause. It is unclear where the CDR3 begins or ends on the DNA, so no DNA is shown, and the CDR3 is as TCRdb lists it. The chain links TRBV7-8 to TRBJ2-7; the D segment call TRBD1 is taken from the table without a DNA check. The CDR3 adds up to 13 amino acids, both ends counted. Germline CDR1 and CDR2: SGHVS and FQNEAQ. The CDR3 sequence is CASGQGRAYELYS.

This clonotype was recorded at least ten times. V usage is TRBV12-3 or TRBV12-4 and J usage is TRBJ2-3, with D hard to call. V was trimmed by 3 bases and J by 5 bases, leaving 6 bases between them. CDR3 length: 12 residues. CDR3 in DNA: TGTGCCAGCAGTTTTGTGCGAGATACGCAGTATTTT. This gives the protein CASSFVRDTQYF.

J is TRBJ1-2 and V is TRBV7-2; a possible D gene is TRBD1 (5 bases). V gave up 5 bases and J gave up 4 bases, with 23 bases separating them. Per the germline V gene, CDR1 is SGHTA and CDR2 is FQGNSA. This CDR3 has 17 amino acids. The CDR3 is CASSPRGGGPGGYGYTF. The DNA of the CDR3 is TGTGCCAGCAGCCCTCGAGGAGGAGGGCCCGGGGGCTATGGCTACACCTTC.

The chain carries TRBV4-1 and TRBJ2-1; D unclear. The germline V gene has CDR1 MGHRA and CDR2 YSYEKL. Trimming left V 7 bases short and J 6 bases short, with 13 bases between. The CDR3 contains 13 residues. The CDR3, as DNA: TGCGCCAGCAACCAGGATTATCTCAATGAGCAGTTCTTC. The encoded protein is CASNQDYLNEQFF.

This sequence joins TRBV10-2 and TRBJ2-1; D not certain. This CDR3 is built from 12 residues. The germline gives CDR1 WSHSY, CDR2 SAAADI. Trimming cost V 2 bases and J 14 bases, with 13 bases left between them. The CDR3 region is CASSEPDNVKFF. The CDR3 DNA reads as TGCGCCAGCAGTGAGCCCGACAATGTGAAGTTCTTC.

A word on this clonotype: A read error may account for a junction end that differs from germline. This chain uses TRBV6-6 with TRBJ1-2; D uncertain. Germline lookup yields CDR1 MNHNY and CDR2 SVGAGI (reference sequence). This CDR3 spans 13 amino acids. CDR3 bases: TGTGCCAGCAGTTACGTCGGTAACTACGGCTACACCTTC. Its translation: CASSYVGNYGYTF.

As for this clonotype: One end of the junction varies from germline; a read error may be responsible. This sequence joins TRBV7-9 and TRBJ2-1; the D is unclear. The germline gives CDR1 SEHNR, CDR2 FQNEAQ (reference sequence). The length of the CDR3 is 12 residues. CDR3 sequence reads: CSSSILANEQFF. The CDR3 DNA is TGTTCCAGTAGCATTTTAGCCAATGAGCAGTTCTTC.